Each of the 23 T cell receptor beta chains below was sequenced from the same sample in a study of cytomegalovirus exposure and HLA in healthy donors. The PCR used 60 Vbeta and 13 Jbeta primers. The method was immunoSEQ multiplex PCR; TCRdb's version includes in-frame clones alone and lacks a portion of them. The table lists approximately 210,000 clones, 80% to 85% of them singletons. The sequenced sample was PBMCs. These receptors all come from a woman aged 40 to 50 in good health and CMV-seronegative.

The chain combines TRBV7-9 with TRBJ1-1, with D tentatively TRBD1 (5 bases). Trimming removed 6 bases from V and 5 bases from J, with 13 bases in between. There are 13 residues in the CDR3. The germline V gene has CDR1 SEHNR and CDR2 FQNEAQ (reference sequence). The chain's CDR3 is CASSPGGGTEAFF. The CDR3 nucleotides are TGTGCCAGCAGTCCCGGGGGGGGTACTGAAGCTTTCTTT.

This rearrangement joins TRBV27 to TRBJ1-1, with 7 nucleotides matching TRBD1. The CDR3 extends over 13 amino acids. V shed 4 bases and J 5 bases; nucleotides not matched to a gene: 4. Per germline, CDR1 MNHEY and CDR2 SMNVEV (reference sequence). CDR3 sequence reads: CASSYQGVTEAFF. For the CDR3, the DNA is TGTGCCAGCAGTTATCAGGGGGTGACTGAAGCTTTCTTT.

Written as DNA, the CDR3 is TGCGCCAGCAGCGCCGAGGGGGGGGTCGGGTCAGATACGCAGTATTTT. Translation: CASSAEGGVGSDTQYF. This chain links TRBV5-1 with TRBJ2-3; possibly TRBD2 for D (7 bases). Germline V gene sequence: CDR1 SGHRS, CDR2 YFSETQ. Trimming pared 4 bases from V and 4 bases from J, leaving 19 bases between. The CDR3 extends over 16 amino acids.

The J gene is TRBJ2-3, the V gene TRBV29-1, with 8 bases fitting TRBD1. Germline loops: CDR1 SQVTM, CDR2 ANQGSEA. V was clipped by 5 bases and J by 3 bases; unmatched bases: 10. The CDR3 totals 15 residues. The CDR3 DNA reads as TGCAGCGTTCCTGCAGGGGGCGCGAGGACAGATACGCAGTATTTT. Translating it yields CSVPAGGARTDTQYF.

The genes are TRBV11-3 and TRBJ1-1; 10 bases are shared with TRBD1. This CDR3 is 15 amino acids long. Germline CDR1 and CDR2: SGHNT and YENEEA. The V segment lost 5 bases and the J segment 2 bases; nucleotides outside the gene matches: 5. CDR3 in DNA: TGTGCCAGCAGCCCCGTGACAGGGGGCAACACTGAAGCTTTCTTT. Translation gives CASSPVTGGNTEAFF. Using reference TRBV11-3 and TRBJ1-1 for the parts outside the CDR3, the full variable domain is EAGVVQSPRYKIIEKKQPVAFWCNPISGHNTLYWYLQNLGQGPELLIRYENEEAVDDSQLPKDRFSAERLKGVDSTLKIQPAELGDSAVYLCASSPVTGGNTEAFFGQGTRLTVV.

This CDR3 reads CASSLAGRARGTEAFF. Here the CDR3 DNA reads TGCGCCAGCAGCTTGGCCGGGAGGGCCCGCGGGACTGAAGCTTTCTTT. The chain carries TRBV5-1 and TRBJ1-1; D call uncertain. In germline, CDR1 is SGHRS, CDR2 YFSETQ. The CDR3 runs 16 residues. V was clipped by 0 bases and J by 5 bases, with 17 bases between them.

J is TRBJ1-1 and V is TRBV25-1, with D possibly being TRBD1 (5 bases). Trimming removed 5 bases from V and 1 base from J, with 11 bases in between. Germline assignment: CDR1 MGHDK and CDR2 SYGVNS. The CDR3 runs 14 residues. CDR3 sequence reads: CASSRGLKNTEAFF. CDR3 nucleotide sequence: TGTGCCAGCAGTCGGGGACTTAAGAACACTGAAGCTTTCTTT.

The chain recombines TRBV30 with TRBJ2-3, with D possibly matching TRBD1 (6 bases). Trimming took 5 bases from V and 8 from J, leaving 26 bases between them. The germline V gene has CDR1 GTSNPN and CDR2 SVGIG (reference sequence). This CDR3 has 16 amino acids. CDR3 nucleotide sequence: TGTGCCTGGGATAACAGGGAAAGGGGTCCTAGGGGTACGCAGTATTTT. Its translation: CAWDNRERGPRGTQYF.

The rearrangement joins TRBV5-1 to TRBJ2-3; TRBD2 matches at 8 bases. Trimming at V came to 4 bases and at J to 4 bases, leaving 5 bases not matched to a gene. This CDR3 is built from 14 residues. Germline V gives CDR1 SGHRS, CDR2 YFSETQ. CDR3 sequence (DNA): TGCGCCAGCAGCAACGGACTAGCAGCAGATACGCAGTATTTT. It is translated as CASSNGLAADTQYF.

The rearrangement uses TRBV18 and TRBJ2-4; 8 positions agree with TRBD2. This CDR3 is built from 18 residues. Losses at the gene ends were 3 bases for V and 5 bases for J; bases not matched to a gene: 15. CDR1 and CDR2 from the germline V gene are KGHSH and LQKENI. The CDR3 sequence is CASSPGGLAGISENIQYF. CDR3 nucleotide sequence: TGTGCCAGCTCACCGGGAGGGCTAGCGGGCATCTCGGAAAACATTCAGTACTTC.

Turning to this clone: The same CDR3 arises from other DNA sequences in this sample as well. The rearrangement joins TRBV27 to TRBJ1-2; 9 nucleotides align to TRBD1. J was trimmed by 6 bases and V by 3 bases; bases with no gene match: 2. Germline CDR1 is MNHEY and CDR2 is SMNVEV (reference sequence). The CDR3 runs to 13 residues. The CDR3 sequence: CASSFWTGDGYTF. CDR3 nucleotides: TGTGCCAGCAGTTTCTGGACAGGGGATGGCTACACCTTC.

This chain connects TRBV7-2 to TRBJ2-3; TRBD2 matches 9 bases. Trimming took 5 bases from V and 1 from J; bases not matched to a gene: 4. The germline CDR1 and CDR2 sequences are SGHTA and FQGNSA. The CDR3 covers 15 residues. The CDR3 nucleotides are TGTGCCAGCAGCGACCTAGCGGGGCGCACAGATACGCAGTATTTT. Its translation: CASSDLAGRTDTQYF. The variable domain in full, completed from reference TRBV7-2 and TRBJ2-3, reads GAGVSQSPSNKVTEKGKDVELRCDPISGHTALYWYRQSLGQGLEFLIYFQGNSAPDKSGLPSDRFSAERTGGSVSTLTIQRTQQEDSAVYLCASSDLAGRTDTQYFGPGTRLTVL.

Of note for this clone: A read error may account for a junction end that differs from germline. The J gene is TRBJ2-1, the V gene TRBV7-7, with 13 bases matching TRBD2. The CDR3 totals 17 residues. Germline assignment: CDR1 SSHAT and CDR2 FNYEAQ (reference sequence). CDR3 residues: CASSSRLAGGSYNEQFF. CDR3 DNA: TGTGCTAGCAGCTCTAGACTAGCGGGAGGATCATACAATGAGCAGTTCTTC.

The chain combines TRBV7-9 with TRBJ2-1; 12 bases are shared with TRBD2. Germline V gene lookup returns CDR1 SEHNR and CDR2 FQNEAQ (reference sequence). V shed 2 bases, J shed 9 bases, and the junction held 11 bases outside the gene matches. This CDR3 is 17 amino acids long. The CDR3 here is CASSLRNQLAGGREQFF. DNA of the CDR3: TGTGCCAGCAGCTTACGGAATCAACTAGCGGGAGGTCGTGAGCAGTTCTTC. Using reference TRBV7-9 and TRBJ2-1 for the parts outside the CDR3, the full variable domain is DTGVSQNPRHKITKRGQNVTFRCDPISEHNRLYWYRQTLGQGPEFLTYFQNEAQLEKSRLLSDRFSAERPKGSFSTLEIQRTEQGDSAMYLCASSLRNQLAGGREQFFGPGTRLTVL.

The chain is built from TRBV18 and TRBJ2-5; maybe TRBD2 (6 bases). From germline, CDR1 is KGHSH and CDR2 LQKENI. Between the trimmed V and J ends, which lost 0 bases and 1 base, there was a span of 9 bases. This CDR3 is 15 amino acids long. DNA of the CDR3: TGTGCCAGCTCACCACCGTCGCGGGGCCAAGAGACCCAGTACTTC. It codes for CASSPPSRGQETQYF.

This sequence joins TRBV29-1 and TRBJ2-7; 9 bases line up with TRBD1. Looked up from germline, CDR1 is SQVTM and CDR2 is ANQGSEA. The CDR3 consists of 13 residues. J lost 4 bases, V lost 5 bases, and 6 bases had no gene match. The CDR3 region has the DNA TGCAGCGTTTCCGGGACAGGGCCTTACGAGCAGTACTTC. This encodes CSVSGTGPYEQYF.

The V and J genes are TRBV2 and TRBJ2-1; 10 bases line up with TRBD2. Germline assignment: CDR1 SNHLY and CDR2 FYNNEI. V shed 5 bases and J 7 bases; nucleotides not matched to a gene: 2. The CDR3 runs 13 residues. The CDR3 DNA reads as TGTGCCAGCAGTAGCGGGAGGGGGAATGAGCAGTTCTTC. Encoded protein: CASSSGRGNEQFF.

As to this clone: Other DNA variants within this sample encode the same CDR3. This sequence joins TRBV5-1 and TRBJ1-2; 9 nucleotides agree with TRBD1. CDR1 and CDR2 (germline): SGHRS, YFSETQ. The CDR3 sequence is 14 residues long. The V gene end was trimmed by 4 bases and the J gene end by 3 bases; junction bases not matched to a gene: 4. CDR3 region: CASSPGQGYYGYTF. The CDR3 nucleotides are TGCGCCAGCAGCCCAGGACAGGGGTACTATGGCTACACCTTC.

The gene calls are TRBV4-3 and TRBJ2-1; tentatively, D is TRBD2 (6 bases). V gave up 4 bases and J gave up 10 bases, with 11 bases separating them. CDR1 LGHNA and CDR2 YSLEER come from the germline V gene. The CDR3 contains 12 residues. In DNA, the CDR3 is TGCGCCAGCAGCCGGTACCGGGGGGAGCAGTTCTTC. It translates to CASSRYRGEQFF.

The rearrangement uses TRBV18 and TRBJ2-2; D not resolved. The assigned J gene may be wrong: the sequence end matches TRBJ1-3 better. Looked up from germline, CDR1 is KGHSH and CDR2 is LQKENI. The CDR3 extends over 13 amino acids. CDR3 nucleotides: TGTGCCAGCTCCGAAGCGTCTGGAAACACCATATATTTT. It yields the protein CASSEASGNTIYF.

Written as DNA, the CDR3 is TGTGCCAGTAGTAGGGGGGACTACCTCAACGAGCAGTACTTC. It is translated as CASSRGDYLNEQYF. The chain employs TRBV19 and TRBJ2-7; 7 nucleotides agree with TRBD2. CDR3 size: 14 residues. Germline values: CDR1 LNHDA, CDR2 SQIVND (reference sequence). J was trimmed by 5 bases and V by 4 bases; bases with no gene match: 8.

This clone was observed a single time. J is TRBJ1-4 and V is TRBV7-9, with a weak D call TRBD1 (5 bases). This CDR3 region has 16 residues. V lost 5 bases and J 7 bases, leaving 20 bases between the germline ends. Germline CDR1 SEHNR, CDR2 FQNEAQ (reference sequence). The CDR3 is CASSQGRAGFSEKLFF. The DNA for the CDR3 is TGTGCCAGCAGCCAGGGTCGGGCTGGGTTTAGTGAAAAACTGTTTTTT.

The rearrangement joins TRBV4-1 to TRBJ2-3, with D possibly being TRBD1 (7 bases). Germline CDR1 MGHRA, CDR2 YSYEKL. The germline V and J ends were trimmed by 6 bases and 3 bases, with 13 bases remaining between them. The CDR3 consists of 14 residues. CDR3 amino acids: CASRGGQPTDTQYF. For the CDR3, the DNA is TGCGCCAGCAGGGGGGGACAGCCGACAGATACGCAGTATTTT.